Following are 21 T cell receptor beta chains from one sample sequenced in a study of T cells in Graves' hyperthyroidism and ophthalmopathy. RNA transcripts yielded amplified TCR beta CDR3 regions. TCR CDR3 underwent first-round RT-PCR with the HTBI primer set. TCRdb ran MiXCR on the multiplex PCR reads and lists one entry per CDR3 protein. The data hold hundreds of thousands of distinct CDR3 sequences, with 20% to 25% observed a single time. Source material: blood. Receptors were obtained from a man younger than 45 with Graves' ophthalmopathy.

The chain is built from TRBV15 and TRBJ2-5; D gene uncertain. Germline loops: CDR1 LNHNV, CDR2 YYDKDF (reference sequence). Trimming shortened V by 0 bases and J by 5 bases, and 10 bases separated the two germline ends. The CDR3 covers 14 residues. This chain's CDR3 is CATSREGRMETQYF. Written as DNA, the CDR3 is TGTGCCACCAGCAGAGAGGGTAGGATGGAGACCCAGTACTTC.

The chain uses TRBV2 and TRBJ2-5, with D possibly being TRBD1 (5 bases). Germline V gene lookup returns CDR1 SNHLY and CDR2 FYNNEI. The length of the CDR3 is 14 residues. The ends were cut back, 10 bases at V and 9 bases at J, with 24 bases in the middle. The CDR3, as DNA: TGTGCCAACAGCCAAGGGTACTCCCAAGGGGCCCAGTACTTC. Residues: CANSQGYSQGAQYF.

Points on this clonotype: It may be a read error: a sequence one base away is much more abundant. J is TRBJ2-7 and V is TRBV12-3 or TRBV12-4; D is undetermined. This CDR3 has 12 residues. V was cut by 3 bases and J by 8 bases, with 11 bases left in between. In DNA, the CDR3 is TGTGCCAGCAGTTTGGGGATGGCCAAGCAGTACTTC. Translated: CASSLGMAKQYF.

CDR3 bases: TGTGCCAGCAGCTTAGTATACGGGGCCTCCGGGCTTAAGAACACCGGGGAGCTGTTTTTT. Its translation: CASSLVYGASGLKNTGELFF. This chain links TRBV11-2 with TRBJ2-2; D tentatively fits TRBD1 or TRBD2 (5 bases each). This CDR3 region has 20 residues. V lost 1 base to trimming and J lost 1 base, with 22 bases between them. Germline-derived CDR1 and CDR2 are SGHAT and FQNNGV.

This sequence joins TRBV3-1 and TRBJ2-1, with TRBD2 as a possible D gene (6 bases). From germline, CDR1 is LGHDT and CDR2 YNNKEL (reference sequence). The V end lost 0 bases, the J end lost 5 bases, and 11 bases lay between the germline ends. This CDR3 contains 15 residues. CDR3 DNA: TGTGCCAGCAGCCAAGATCCCGGGAGCCACAATGAGCAGTTCTTC. As protein: CASSQDPGSHNEQFF.

The chain carries TRBV7-8 and TRBJ2-1, with D tentatively TRBD1 or TRBD2 (6 bases each). In germline, CDR1 is SGHVS, CDR2 FQNEAQ. V lost 5 bases, J lost 7 bases, and 15 bases lay in between. The CDR3 has 14 residues. The CDR3 DNA reads TGTGCCAGCAGCATCCCGGGGGCCGTTAATGAGCAGTTCTTC. Protein sequence: CASSIPGAVNEQFF.

In this sample, this clonotype turned up many times. The chain has TRBV28 and TRBJ2-1; weak D call: TRBD2 (5 bases). Germline values: CDR1 MDHEN, CDR2 SYDVKM. The CDR3 is made up of 14 amino acids. Trimming left V 6 bases short and J 3 bases short, with 12 bases between. The CDR3 region is CASSLGVLYNEQFF. The CDR3 nucleotides read TGTGCCAGCAGCCTCGGGGTTCTCTACAATGAGCAGTTCTTC. The whole variable domain, remainder taken from reference TRBV28 and TRBJ2-1, is DVKVTQSSRYLVKRTGEKVFLECVQDMDHENMFWYRQDPGLGLRLIYFSYDVKMKEKGDIPEGYSVSREKKERFSLILESASTNQTSMYLCASSLGVLYNEQFFGPGTRLTVL.

The chain couples TRBV29-1 to TRBJ2-7; 7 bases map to TRBD1. The CDR3 extends over 13 amino acids. V lost 2 bases and J lost 1; bases outside the gene matches: 2. Germline V lookup: CDR1 SQVTM, CDR2 ANQGSEA. CDR3 nucleotide sequence: TGCAGCGTTGAAAGGACAGGATCCTACGAGCAGTACTTC. It specifies CSVERTGSYEQYF.

This clonotype has more than one count but fewer than ten. In nucleotides, the CDR3 is TGTGCTAGTGGTTGGAACAATGAGCAGTTCTTC. Amino acid sequence: CASGWNNEQFF. The gene calls are TRBV12-5 and TRBJ2-1, with D hard to call. Germline V gene sequence: CDR1 LGHNT, CDR2 FRNRAP. This CDR3 has 11 residues. V lost 4 bases to trimming and J lost 5 bases, with 3 bases between them.

This chain links TRBV20-1 with TRBJ1-1, with a tentative D call TRBD1 (6 bases). In germline, CDR1 is DFQATT, CDR2 SNEGSKA (reference sequence). V was trimmed by 1 base and J by 1 base, leaving 10 bases between them. The CDR3 has 14 amino acids. The CDR3 loop reads CSARVGGANTEAFF. For the CDR3, the DNA is TGCAGTGCTAGAGTCGGGGGCGCGAACACTGAAGCTTTCTTT.

The table lists this clonotype with many counts. The genes are TRBV11-2 and TRBJ2-1; 8 bases match TRBD2. The CDR3 is made up of 15 amino acids. Germline trimming cut 3 bases from V and 8 bases from J; bases unmatched to any gene: 9. Per germline, CDR1 SGHAT and CDR2 FQNNGV. CDR3: CASSLNSVGGDEQFF. CDR3 nucleotides: TGTGCCAGCAGCTTGAACTCCGTCGGGGGGGATGAGCAGTTCTTC.

This clonotype turned up a few times. The CDR3 sequence is CASVASGETQYF. CDR3 DNA: TGTGCCAGCGTGGCTAGCGGGGAGACCCAGTACTTC. The chain recombines TRBV28 with TRBJ2-5; 8 bases match TRBD2. V lost 8 bases and J lost 5; bases outside the gene matches: 4. This CDR3 is built from 12 residues. Germline CDR1 MDHEN, CDR2 SYDVKM.

The chain combines TRBV5-6 with TRBJ2-1; the D is unclear. From germline, CDR1 is SGHDT and CDR2 YYEEEE. This CDR3 has 13 residues. The germline V and J ends were trimmed by 0 bases and 9 bases, with 10 bases remaining between them. DNA of the CDR3: TGTGCCAGCAGCTTGGTCCCTAGGACTGAGCAGTTCTTC. This encodes CASSLVPRTEQFF. The full variable domain, with the rest looked up from reference TRBV5-6 and TRBJ2-1, is DAGVTQSPTHLIKTRGQQVTLRCSPKSGHDTVSWYQQALGQGPQFIFQYYEEEERQRGNFPDRFSGHQFPNYSSELNVNALLLGDSALYLCASSLVPRTEQFFGPGTRLTVL.

The chain couples TRBV6-1 to TRBJ1-2; 7 bases align to TRBD1. Looked up from germline, CDR1 is MNHNS and CDR2 is SASEGT. The CDR3 has 11 residues. The V segment lost 5 bases and the J segment 8 bases; nucleotides outside the gene matches: 2. CDR3 sequence reads: CASSHRGGYTF. The DNA for the CDR3 is TGTGCCAGCAGTCACAGGGGCGGCTACACCTTC.

This clonotype came up a few times. This chain uses TRBV11-2 with TRBJ1-6; no reliable D call. From germline, CDR1 is SGHAT and CDR2 FQNNGV. The CDR3 runs to 14 residues. V was pared by 2 bases and J by 6 bases, with 8 bases between. The CDR3 DNA follows: TGTGCCAGCAGCTTAAACCCGCCTAATTCACCCCTCCACTTT. It encodes CASSLNPPNSPLHF.

The CDR3 DNA reads as TGTGCCAGCAGTTCTCGGGACACGCGGAATCAGCCCCAGCATTTT. Translation gives CASSSRDTRNQPQHF. The genes are TRBV6-9 and TRBJ1-5; D is perhaps TRBD1 (6 bases). Trimming pared 4 bases from V and 4 bases from J, leaving 14 bases between. CDR3 length: 15 residues. The germline gives CDR1 MNHGY, CDR2 SVAAGI.

This clonotype has more than one count but fewer than ten. The gene calls are TRBV2 and TRBJ2-7; 7 nucleotides align to TRBD1. The J segment lost 0 bases and the V segment lost 1 base, leaving 12 bases of the junction unmatched. CDR1 SNHLY and CDR2 FYNNEI come from the germline V gene. The CDR3 sequence is 18 residues long. The CDR3 sequence is CASSEEGDSTANSYEQYF. CDR3 sequence (DNA): TGTGCCAGCAGTGAAGAGGGGGACAGCACCGCTAACTCCTACGAGCAGTACTTC.

The genes are TRBV25-1 and TRBJ2-3; 9 bases match TRBD1. CDR3 length equals 15 residues. CDR1 MGHDK and CDR2 SYGVNS come from the germline V gene. V lost 0 bases and J lost 3; bases outside the gene matches: 1. CDR3 region: CASSEYGQGTDTQYF. DNA of the CDR3: TGTGCCAGCAGTGAATATGGACAGGGGACAGATACGCAGTATTTT.

This clonotype turned up a few times. The genes are TRBV5-5 and TRBJ1-6; D remains ambiguous. The CDR3 sequence is 14 residues long. V lost 2 bases and J lost 7, with 10 bases in between. The germline gives CDR1 SGHKS, CDR2 YYEKEE (reference sequence). The CDR3 loop is CASSFSPGNSPLHF. The CDR3 nucleotides read TGTGCCAGCAGCTTCAGCCCCGGCAATTCACCCCTCCACTTT.

Regarding this clonotype: A read error is possible here, since a much larger clone lies one base away. The chain uses TRBV11-3 and TRBJ2-5; D perhaps matches TRBD2 (6 bases). CDR1 SGHNT and CDR2 YENEEA come from the germline V gene. The ends were cut back, 4 bases at V and 7 bases at J, with 13 bases in the middle. The CDR3 runs 13 residues. This CDR3 reads CASSSRLGGTQYF. CDR3 coding DNA: TGTGCCAGCAGCTCCCGCCTGGGGGGGACCCAGTACTTC.

On this clonotype: The junction and the germline gene differ at one end; a read error may be behind it. This chain joins TRBV6-2 or TRBV6-3 and TRBJ2-2, with 8 bases lining up with TRBD2. Germline V gene data show CDR1 as MNHEY and CDR2 as SVGEGT. This CDR3 region has 15 residues. The CDR3 DNA reads TGTGCCAGCCGAGCCGGCGGGAGGACCGCCGGGGAGCTGTTATTT. Encoded protein: CASRAGGRTAGELLF.